The clone carrying this TCR beta chain came up a few times. The antigen remains undetermined. Germline-derived CDR1 and CDR2 are SGHTA and FQGNSA. The CDR3 consists of 14 residues. V gave up 2 bases and J gave up 3 bases, with 11 bases separating them. The data belong to a study of T cell repertoires in cytomegalovirus infection. Study-wide background: Public signatures in TCR beta pointed to CMV infection and matching HLA type.

The study, taken as a whole, reports: Using cumulative public TCR beta family frequency, the authors identified those who carried CMV together with the relevant HLA.

One entry per CDR3 protein results from TCRdb running MiXCR on the reads. The profile shows approximately 500,000 distinct CDR3 sequences, 33% of them singletons. V and J are TRBV7-2 and TRBJ2-7; D unresolved. The sequence derives from a human donor in good health (CMV status not recorded). Some clones in this sample may be carry-over from other donors' samples. The starting material was cultured PBMCs, obtained from culture after CMV antigen stimulation. The CDR3 sequence is CASSLMANYYEQYV. CDR3 nucleotide sequence: TGTGCCAGCAGCTTAATGGCCAACTACTACGAGCAGTACGTC.